Below, one T cell receptor (beta chain) is given with its context. The sample belongs to a study of blood T cell repertoires in COVID-19. Turning to the study itself: The United States, Italy and Spain supplied acute and convalescent COVID-19 samples. The cDNA or gDNA used as material had been derived from T cells, B-cell-depleted T cells, or PBMCs.

In the original workflow: Reference gene primers were amplified, and this amplification served to estimate nucleated cell counts. TCRdb keeps only in-frame clones here, not all; method: immunoSEQ multiplex PCR. The V and J calls and clone size are taken from that table; D and trimming were inferred from the DNA. The sample lists some 70,000 clones, 80% to 90% occurring once. Material: peripheral blood. This receptor was identified in a man aged 45 to 65 with active COVID-19.

The CDR3 DNA reads as TGTGCCAGCAGCTTGAGTAGCCCTGCGGAAACAGATACGCAGTATTTT. Its protein is CASSLSSPAETDTQYF. The V call is TRBV5-5, the J call TRBJ2-3; no clear D. CDR1 SGHKS and CDR2 YYEKEE come from the germline V gene (reference sequence). The CDR3 is 16 residues long. Trimming removed 1 base from V and 3 bases from J, with 15 bases in between.